The present T cell receptor beta chain was sequenced within a study of blood T cells in healthy people across ages. Regarding the study as a whole: The long-lived group displayed more naive CD4+ cells, plus higher diversity, than the aged donors did.

This CDR3 comprises 17 residues. Per the germline V gene, CDR1 is MNHEY and CDR2 is SMNVEV (reference sequence). PCR was performed a second time for roughly 7 to 11 cycles using a sample-barcoded 5' primer and a J-beta primer mix. TCRdb used MiXCR to reprocess the 5' RACE reads, holding one entry per CDR3 protein. The top ten hold 10% to 15% of the sample, which has around 1.1 million distinct CDR3 sequences, about two fifths seen once. All donors came from Russia, were Caucasian and healthy, and spanned ages about 6 to 90. This clonotype was detected once. Its specificity is unknown. The sequenced sample consisted of blood. This TCR was sampled from a man between 18 and 35 years old in good health. This chain uses TRBV27 with TRBJ2-1; 8 bases match TRBD1. The J call is uncertain, as TRBJ2-7 better fits the DNA end. The CDR3 is CASGFPPRGLSYNEQYF. CDR3 coding DNA: TGTGCCAGCGGATTCCCTCCCAGGGGGCTATCCTACAATGAGCAGTACTTC.